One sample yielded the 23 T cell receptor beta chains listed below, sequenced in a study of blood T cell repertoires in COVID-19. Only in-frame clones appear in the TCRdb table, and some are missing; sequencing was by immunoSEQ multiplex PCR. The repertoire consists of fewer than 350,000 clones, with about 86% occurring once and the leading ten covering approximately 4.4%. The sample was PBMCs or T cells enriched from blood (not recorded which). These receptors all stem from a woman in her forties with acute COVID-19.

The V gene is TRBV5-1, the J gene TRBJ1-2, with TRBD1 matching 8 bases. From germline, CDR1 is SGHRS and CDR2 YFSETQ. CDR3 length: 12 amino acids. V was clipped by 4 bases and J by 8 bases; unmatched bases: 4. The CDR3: CASSLDRAGYTF. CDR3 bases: TGCGCCAGCAGCCTGGACAGGGCCGGCTACACCTTC.

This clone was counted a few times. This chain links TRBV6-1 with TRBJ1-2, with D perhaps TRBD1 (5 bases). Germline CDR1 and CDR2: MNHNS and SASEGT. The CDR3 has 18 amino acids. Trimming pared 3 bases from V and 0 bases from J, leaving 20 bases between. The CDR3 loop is CASSDRGAGKRANYGYTF. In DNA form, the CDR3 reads TGTGCCAGCAGTGATCGCGGGGCTGGGAAAAGAGCTAACTATGGCTACACCTTC.

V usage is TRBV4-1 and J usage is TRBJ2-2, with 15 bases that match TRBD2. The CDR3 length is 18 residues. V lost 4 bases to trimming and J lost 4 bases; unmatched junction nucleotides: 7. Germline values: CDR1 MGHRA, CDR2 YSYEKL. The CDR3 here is CASSPRTSGRASTGELFF. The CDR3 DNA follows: TGCGCCAGCAGCCCGAGGACTAGCGGGAGGGCCTCCACCGGGGAGCTGTTTTTT.

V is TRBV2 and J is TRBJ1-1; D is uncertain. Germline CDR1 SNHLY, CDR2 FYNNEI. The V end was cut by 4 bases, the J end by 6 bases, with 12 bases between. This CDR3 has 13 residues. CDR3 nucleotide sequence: TGTGCCAGCAGTGCCGGGATAGGCTCTGAAGCTTTCTTT. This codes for CASSAGIGSEAFF.

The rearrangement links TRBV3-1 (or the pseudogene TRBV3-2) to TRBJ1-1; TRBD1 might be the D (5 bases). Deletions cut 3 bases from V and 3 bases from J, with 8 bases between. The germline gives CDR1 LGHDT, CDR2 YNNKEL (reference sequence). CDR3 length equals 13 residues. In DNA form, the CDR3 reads TGTGCCAGCAGCCAGGGGGGTGACACTGAAGCTTTCTTT. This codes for CASSQGGDTEAFF.

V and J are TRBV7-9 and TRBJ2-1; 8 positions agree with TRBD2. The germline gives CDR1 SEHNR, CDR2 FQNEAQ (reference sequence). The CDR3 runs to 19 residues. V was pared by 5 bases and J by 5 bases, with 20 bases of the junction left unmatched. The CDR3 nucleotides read TGTGCCAGCAGCCCCCCCATGCGGTTGAGCGGGAGCTTCCACAATGAGCAGTTCTTC. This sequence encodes CASSPPMRLSGSFHNEQFF.

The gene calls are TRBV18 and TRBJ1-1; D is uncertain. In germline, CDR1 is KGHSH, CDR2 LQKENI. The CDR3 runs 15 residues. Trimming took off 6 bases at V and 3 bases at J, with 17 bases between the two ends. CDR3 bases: TGTGCCAGCTCGCTCGGTCAGCGGGGAGACACTGAAGCTTTCTTT. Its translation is CASSLGQRGDTEAFF.

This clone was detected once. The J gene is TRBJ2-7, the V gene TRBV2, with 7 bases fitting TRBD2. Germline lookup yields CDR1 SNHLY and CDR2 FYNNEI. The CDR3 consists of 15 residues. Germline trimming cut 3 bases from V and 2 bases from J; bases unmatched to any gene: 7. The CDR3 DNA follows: TGTGCCAGCAGTGAGGGCCTAGCGGAAACCTACGAGCAGTACTTC. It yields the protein CASSEGLAETYEQYF.

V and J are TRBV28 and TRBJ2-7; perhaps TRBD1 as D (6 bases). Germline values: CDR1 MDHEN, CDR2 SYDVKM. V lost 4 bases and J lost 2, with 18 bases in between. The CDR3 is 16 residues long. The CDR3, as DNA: TGTGCCAGCAGTTCTTTGGGTTCCGGGACACCCTACGAGCAGTACTTC. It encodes CASSSLGSGTPYEQYF.

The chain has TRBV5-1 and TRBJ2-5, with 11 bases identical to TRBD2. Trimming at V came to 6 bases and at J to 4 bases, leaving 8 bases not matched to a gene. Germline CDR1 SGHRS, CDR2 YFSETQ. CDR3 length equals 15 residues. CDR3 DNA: TGCGCCAGCACCTCTCTAGCGGGGGGTGGAGAGACCCAGTACTTC. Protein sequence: CASTSLAGGGETQYF.

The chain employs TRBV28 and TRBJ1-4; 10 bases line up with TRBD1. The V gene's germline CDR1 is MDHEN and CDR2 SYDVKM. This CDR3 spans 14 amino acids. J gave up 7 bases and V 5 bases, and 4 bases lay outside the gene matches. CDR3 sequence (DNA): TGTGCCAGCAGTGGGACAGGGGCGGGTGAAAAACTGTTTTTT. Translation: CASSGTGAGEKLFF.

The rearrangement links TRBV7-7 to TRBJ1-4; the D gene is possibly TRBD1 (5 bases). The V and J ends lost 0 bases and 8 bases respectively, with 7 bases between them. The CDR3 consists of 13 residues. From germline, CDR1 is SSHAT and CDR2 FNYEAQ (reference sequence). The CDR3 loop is CASSLAEGEKLFF. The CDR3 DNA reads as TGTGCCAGCAGCTTAGCGGAGGGGGAAAAACTGTTTTTT.

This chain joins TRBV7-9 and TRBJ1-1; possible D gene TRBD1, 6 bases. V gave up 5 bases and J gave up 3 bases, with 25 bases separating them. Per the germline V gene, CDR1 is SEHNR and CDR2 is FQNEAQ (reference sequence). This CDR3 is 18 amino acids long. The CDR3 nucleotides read TGTGCCAGCAGCGCCCACAGGGTACAAGGGATCATGCACACTGAAGCTTTCTTT. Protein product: CASSAHRVQGIMHTEAFF.

The CDR3 reads CASSWGAGQGIGNTIYF. The CDR3 DNA reads TGTGCCAGCAGCTGGGGGGCGGGACAGGGAATCGGAAACACCATATATTTT. This sequence joins TRBV5-4 and TRBJ1-3, with TRBD1 matching over 9 bases. The CDR3 loop spans 17 amino acids. Trimming took 3 bases from V and 4 from J; bases not matched to a gene: 11. The germline V gene has CDR1 SGHNT and CDR2 YYREEE (reference sequence).

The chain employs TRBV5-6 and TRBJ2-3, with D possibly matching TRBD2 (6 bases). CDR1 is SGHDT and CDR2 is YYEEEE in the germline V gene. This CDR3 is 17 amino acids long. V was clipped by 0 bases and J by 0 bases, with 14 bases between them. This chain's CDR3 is CASSLVGLLASTDTQYF. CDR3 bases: TGTGCCAGCAGCTTGGTGGGGCTCCTAGCGAGCACAGATACGCAGTATTTT.

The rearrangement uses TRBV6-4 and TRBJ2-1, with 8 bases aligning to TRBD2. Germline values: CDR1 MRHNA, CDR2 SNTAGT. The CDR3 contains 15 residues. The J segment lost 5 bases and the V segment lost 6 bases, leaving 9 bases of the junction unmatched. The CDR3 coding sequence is TGTGCCAGCAGGAATCTAGCGGGCGGTAACAATGAGCAGTTCTTC. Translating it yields CASRNLAGGNNEQFF.

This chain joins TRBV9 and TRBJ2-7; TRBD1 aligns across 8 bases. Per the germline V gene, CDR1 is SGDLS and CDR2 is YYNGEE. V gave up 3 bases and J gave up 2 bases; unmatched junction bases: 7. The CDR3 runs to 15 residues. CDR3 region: CASSAKTGAAYEQYF. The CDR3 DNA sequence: TGTGCCAGCAGCGCCAAGACAGGGGCTGCCTACGAGCAGTACTTC.

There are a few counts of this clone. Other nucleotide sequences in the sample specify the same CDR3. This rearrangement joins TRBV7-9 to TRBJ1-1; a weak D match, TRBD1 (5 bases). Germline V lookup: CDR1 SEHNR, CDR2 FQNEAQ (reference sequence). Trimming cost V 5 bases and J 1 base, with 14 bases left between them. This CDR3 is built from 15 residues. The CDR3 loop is CASSPQGQGNTEAFF. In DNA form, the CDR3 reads TGTGCCAGCAGCCCTCAGGGTCAAGGGAACACTGAAGCTTTCTTT.

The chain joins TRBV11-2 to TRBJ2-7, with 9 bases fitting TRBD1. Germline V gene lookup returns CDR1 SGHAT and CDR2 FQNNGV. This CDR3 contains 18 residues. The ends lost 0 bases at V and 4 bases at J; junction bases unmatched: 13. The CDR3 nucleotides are TGTGCCAGCAGCTTAGACAACAGGGGGCGGGTTGCGTCATACGAGCAGTACTTC. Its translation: CASSLDNRGRVASYEQYF.

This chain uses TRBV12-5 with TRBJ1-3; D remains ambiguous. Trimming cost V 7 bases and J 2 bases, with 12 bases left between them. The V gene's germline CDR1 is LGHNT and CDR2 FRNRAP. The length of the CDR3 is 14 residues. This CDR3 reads CASALPQAGNTIYF. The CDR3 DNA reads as TGTGCTAGTGCCTTGCCCCAGGCTGGAAACACCATATATTTT.

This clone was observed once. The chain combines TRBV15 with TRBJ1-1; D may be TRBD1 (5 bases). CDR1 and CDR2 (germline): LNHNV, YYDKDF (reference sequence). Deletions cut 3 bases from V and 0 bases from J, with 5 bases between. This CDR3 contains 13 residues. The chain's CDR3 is CATSRDMNTEAFF. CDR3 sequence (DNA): TGTGCCACCAGCAGGGACATGAACACTGAAGCTTTCTTT.

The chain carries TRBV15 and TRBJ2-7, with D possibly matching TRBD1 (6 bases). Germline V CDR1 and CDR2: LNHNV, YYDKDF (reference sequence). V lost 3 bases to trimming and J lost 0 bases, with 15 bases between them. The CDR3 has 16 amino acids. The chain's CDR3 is CATSRERQAGSYEQYF. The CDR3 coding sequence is TGTGCCACCAGCAGGGAAAGACAGGCTGGCTCCTACGAGCAGTACTTC. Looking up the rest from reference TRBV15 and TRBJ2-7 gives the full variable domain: DAMVIQNPRYQVTQFGKPVTLSCSQTLNHNVMYWYQQKSSQAPKLLFHYYDKDFNNEADTPDNFQSRRPNTSFCFLDIRSPGLGDTAMYLCATSRERQAGSYEQYFGPGTRLTVT.

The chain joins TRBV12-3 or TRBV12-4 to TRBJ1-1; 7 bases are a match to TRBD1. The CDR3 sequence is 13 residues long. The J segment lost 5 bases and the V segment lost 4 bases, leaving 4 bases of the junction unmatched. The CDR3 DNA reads TGTGCCAGCAGTTCCAGGGGGTGGACTGAAGCTTTCTTT. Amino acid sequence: CASSSRGWTEAFF.